Sequencing of this TCR beta chain was carried out in a study of cytomegalovirus exposure and HLA in healthy donors. Broader study findings: Presence/absence analyses took donor sequencing depth as roughly uniform. In a later analysis, TCR association rates varied by HLA locus: DRB1 most, HLA-C fewest. Being indistinguishable, some V segments were excluded, TRBV6-2 and TRBV6-3 among them. Analysis performed later found over 15,000 TCR beta sequences associated with HLA alleles at 0.05 false discovery rate.

This CDR3 contains 17 residues. V lost 4 bases and J lost 4; bases outside the gene matches: 13. Germline lookup yields CDR1 SNHLY and CDR2 FYNNEI. This clone appeared a single time. As yet, its antigen is unknown. Both 60 Vbeta primers and 13 Jbeta primers went into the PCR. Sequenced by immunoSEQ multiplex PCR; TCRdb stores in-frame clones only, minus some. The table shows about 210,000 clones, with about nine tenths occurring only once. The chain uses TRBV2 and TRBJ2-7, with 10 bases lining up with TRBD1. Sequencing was done on a sample of PBMCs. The sequence derives from a boy younger than 10 in good health and CMV-seronegative. Here the CDR3 DNA reads TGTGCCAGCAGTGGAGGGGCTTGGGACAGGGGAGGGTACGAGCAGTACTTC. It is translated as CASSGGAWDRGGYEQYF.